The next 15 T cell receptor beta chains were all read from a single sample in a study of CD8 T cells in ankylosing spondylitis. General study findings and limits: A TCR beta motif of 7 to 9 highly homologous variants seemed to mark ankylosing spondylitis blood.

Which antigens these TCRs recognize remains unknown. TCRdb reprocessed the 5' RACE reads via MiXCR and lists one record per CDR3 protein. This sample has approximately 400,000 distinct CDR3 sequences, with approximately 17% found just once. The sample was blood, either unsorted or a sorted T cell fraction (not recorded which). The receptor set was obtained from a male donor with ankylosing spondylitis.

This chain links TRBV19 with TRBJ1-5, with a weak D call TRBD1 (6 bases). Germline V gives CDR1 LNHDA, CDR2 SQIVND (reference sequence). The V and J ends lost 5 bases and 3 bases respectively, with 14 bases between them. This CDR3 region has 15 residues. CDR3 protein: CASSYGTPVNQPQHF. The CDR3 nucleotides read TGTGCCAGTAGTTACGGGACACCTGTCAATCAGCCCCAGCATTTT.

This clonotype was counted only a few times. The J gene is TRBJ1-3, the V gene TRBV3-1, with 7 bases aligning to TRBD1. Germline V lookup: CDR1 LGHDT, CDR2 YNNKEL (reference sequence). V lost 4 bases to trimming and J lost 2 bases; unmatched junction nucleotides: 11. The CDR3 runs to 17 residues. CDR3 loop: CASSPFYKGATGNTIYF. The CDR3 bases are TGTGCCAGCAGCCCCTTTTATAAGGGGGCCACTGGAAACACCATATATTTT.

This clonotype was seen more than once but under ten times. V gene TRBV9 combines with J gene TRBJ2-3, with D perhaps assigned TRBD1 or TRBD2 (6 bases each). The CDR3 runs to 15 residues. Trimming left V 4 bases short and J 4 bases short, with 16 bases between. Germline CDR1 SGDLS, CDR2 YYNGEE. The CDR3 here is CASSSPGAGSDTQYF. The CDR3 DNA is TGTGCCAGCAGCTCCCCGGGGGCTGGTTCAGATACGCAGTATTTT.

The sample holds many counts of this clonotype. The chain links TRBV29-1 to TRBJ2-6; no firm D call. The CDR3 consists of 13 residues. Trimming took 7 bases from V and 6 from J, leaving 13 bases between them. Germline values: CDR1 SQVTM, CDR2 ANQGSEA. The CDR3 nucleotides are TGCAGCGCCCGAGGTGGTGAGGCCAACGTCCTGACTTTC. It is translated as CSARGGEANVLTF.

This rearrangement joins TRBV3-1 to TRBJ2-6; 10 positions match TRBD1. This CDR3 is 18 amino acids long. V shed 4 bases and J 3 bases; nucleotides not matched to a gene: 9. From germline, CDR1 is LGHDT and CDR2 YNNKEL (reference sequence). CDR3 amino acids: CASSLRDRGFRGANVLTF. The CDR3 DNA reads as TGTGCCAGCAGCCTGAGGGACAGGGGCTTTCGTGGGGCCAACGTCCTGACTTTC.

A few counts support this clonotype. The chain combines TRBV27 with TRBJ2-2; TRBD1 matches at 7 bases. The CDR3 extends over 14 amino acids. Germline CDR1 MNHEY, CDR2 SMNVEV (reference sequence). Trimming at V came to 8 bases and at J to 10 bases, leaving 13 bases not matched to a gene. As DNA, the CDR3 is TGTGCCAGCTCCCCAGGGGACAGATTTACGGAGCTGTTTTTT. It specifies CASSPGDRFTELFF.

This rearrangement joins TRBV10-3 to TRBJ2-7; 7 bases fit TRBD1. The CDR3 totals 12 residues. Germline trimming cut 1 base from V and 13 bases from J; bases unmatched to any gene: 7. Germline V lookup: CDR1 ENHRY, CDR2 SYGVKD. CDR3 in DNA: TGTGCCATCAGTGAGTTGGAACAGGGGTTATACTTC. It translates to CAISELEQGLYF.

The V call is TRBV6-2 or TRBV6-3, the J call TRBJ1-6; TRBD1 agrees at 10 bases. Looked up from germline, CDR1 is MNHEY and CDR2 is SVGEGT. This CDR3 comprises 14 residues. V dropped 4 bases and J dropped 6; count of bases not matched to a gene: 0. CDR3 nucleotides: TGTGCCAGCAGTTGGACAGGGGGTAATTCACCCCTCCACTTT. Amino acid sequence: CASSWTGGNSPLHF.

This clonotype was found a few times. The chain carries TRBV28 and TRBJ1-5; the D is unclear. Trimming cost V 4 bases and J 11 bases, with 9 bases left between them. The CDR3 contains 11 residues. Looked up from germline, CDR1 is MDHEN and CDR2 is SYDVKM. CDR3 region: CASSSPIAQHF. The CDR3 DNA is TGTGCCAGCAGTTCCCCGATAGCCCAGCATTTT.

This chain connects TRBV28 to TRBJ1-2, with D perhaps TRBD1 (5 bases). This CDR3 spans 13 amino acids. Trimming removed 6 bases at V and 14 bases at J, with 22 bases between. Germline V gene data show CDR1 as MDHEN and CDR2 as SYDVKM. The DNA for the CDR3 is TGTGCCAGCAGATCCGGGACCCCCGGGAGGGGAACCTTC. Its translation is CASRSGTPGRGTF.

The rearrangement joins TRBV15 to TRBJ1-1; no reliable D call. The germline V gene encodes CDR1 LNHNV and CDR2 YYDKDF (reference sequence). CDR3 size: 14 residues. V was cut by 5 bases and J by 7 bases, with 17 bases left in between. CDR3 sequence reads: CATSPRPVSNEAFF. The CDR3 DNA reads TGTGCCACCAGCCCTAGACCCGTTTCTAATGAAGCTTTCTTT. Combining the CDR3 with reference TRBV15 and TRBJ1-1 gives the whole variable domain DAMVIQNPRYQVTQFGKPVTLSCSQTLNHNVMYWYQQKSSQAPKLLFHYYDKDFNNEADTPDNFQSRRPNTSFCFLDIRSPGLGDTAMYLCATSPRPVSNEAFFGQGTRLTVV.

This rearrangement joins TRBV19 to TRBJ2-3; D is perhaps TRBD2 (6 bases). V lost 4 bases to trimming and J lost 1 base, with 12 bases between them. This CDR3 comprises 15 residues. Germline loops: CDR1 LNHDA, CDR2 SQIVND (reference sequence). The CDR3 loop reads CASSSLGTGTDTQYF. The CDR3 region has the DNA TGTGCCAGTAGTAGCCTGGGGACTGGCACAGATACGCAGTATTTT.

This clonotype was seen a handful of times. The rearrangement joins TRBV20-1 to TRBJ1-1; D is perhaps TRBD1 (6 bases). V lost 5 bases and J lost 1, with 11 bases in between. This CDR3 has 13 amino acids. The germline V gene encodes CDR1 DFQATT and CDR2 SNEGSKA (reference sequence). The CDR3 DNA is TGCAGTGCTGTCCCGGGACAGAACACTGAAGCTTTCTTT. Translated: CSAVPGQNTEAFF.

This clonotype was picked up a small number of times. CDR3 coding DNA: TGTGCCAGCAGCGCGGGACTAGCAGGAGACGAGCAGTTCTTC. Translation: CASSAGLAGDEQFF. The genes are TRBV7-3 and TRBJ2-1; TRBD2 aligns across 9 bases. The J segment lost 10 bases and the V segment lost 5 bases, leaving 9 bases of the junction unmatched. CDR1 is SGHTA and CDR2 is FQGTGA in the germline V gene. The CDR3 runs 14 residues.

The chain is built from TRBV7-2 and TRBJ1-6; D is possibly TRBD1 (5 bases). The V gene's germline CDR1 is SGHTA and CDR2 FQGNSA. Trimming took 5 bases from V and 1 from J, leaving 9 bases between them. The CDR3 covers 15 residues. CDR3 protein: CASSTAGSYNSPLHF. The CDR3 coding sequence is TGTGCCAGCAGCACGGCAGGGTCCTATAATTCACCCCTCCACTTT.